This T cell receptor (beta chain) is from a study of technical replicates of blood from several donors. This CDR3 is 14 amino acids long. V was pared by 5 bases and J by 7 bases, with 7 bases of the junction left unmatched. CDR1 and CDR2 from the germline V gene are MRHNA and SNTAGT. Generated by immunoSEQ multiplex PCR, the TCRdb table keeps only in-frame clones and is missing some. The table records about 82,000 clones, over 90% of them present only once. The V and J genes are TRBV6-4 and TRBJ2-4; the match to TRBD1 covers 8 bases. The origin of this receptor is a human donor in good health. Input material: T cells isolated from PBMCs. In nucleotides, the CDR3 is TGTGCCAGCAGTCCCGGGACAGGCCTCAACATTCAGTACTTC. Protein product: CASSPGTGLNIQYF.